The rows below give T cell receptor beta chains drawn from one sample of a study of T cells in Graves' hyperthyroidism and ophthalmopathy. TCRdb reanalysed the multiplex PCR reads using MiXCR and keeps one entry per CDR3 protein. The sample has approximately 370,000 distinct CDR3 sequences, about 17% seen once. The sample taken for sequencing was blood. The receptors were gathered from a woman in her thirties with Graves' hyperthyroidism that later progressed to Graves' ophthalmopathy. Both conserved end residues are part of each CDR3. A D gene is named only where the DNA matches it firmly. Clone size, where shown, is once, few, many, or a class for clones that have expanded.

j_call	clone_size	cdr3_length	v_call	d_call	cdr3_nt	cdr3_aa
TRBJ2-5	few	16	TRBV15	TRBD1	TGTGCCACCAGCAGAGATCTTGGGACAGGGAGAAAGACCCAGTACTTC	CATSRDLGTGRKTQYF
TRBJ2-3	many	12	TRBV29-1	-	TGCAGCGTTGTATACAGCACAGATACGCAGTATTTT	CSVVYSTDTQYF
TRBJ1-6	few	16	TRBV6-5	-	TGTGCCAGCAGTTACCCTCTGGGGGGTAAGGATTCACCCCTCCACTTT	CASSYPLGGKDSPLHF
TRBJ2-3	many	15	TRBV28	-	TGTGCCAGCAGTTTAGAAGATTCCCAGGAGGATACGCAGTATTTT	CASSLEDSQEDTQYF
TRBJ2-2	-	16	TRBV9	TRBD1	TGTGCCAGCAGCGCGGGGACAGGGGGATGGGCCGGGGAGCTGTTTTTT	CASSAGTGGWAGELFF
TRBJ1-2	-	16	TRBV9	-	TGTGCCAGCAGCGGTGGGGAAGGGGGGGCCAACTATGGCTACACCTTC	CASSGGEGGANYGYTF
TRBJ1-2	many	15	TRBV6-5	TRBD1	TGTGCCAGCAGTTACTGGGGGACAGGGGAAAATGGCTACACCTTC	CASSYWGTGENGYTF
TRBJ1-4	-	14	TRBV6-1	-	TGTGCCAGCATAGAGGACAGTACGAATGAAAAACTGTTTTTT	CASIEDSTNEKLFF
TRBJ2-1	once	14	TRBV3-1	-	TGTGCCAGCAGCCAAGGAGAGAGGGGATATGAGCAGTTCTTC	CASSQGERGYEQFF
TRBJ1-6	many	16	TRBV10-2	-	TGCGCCAGCAGTGAATTTTCGTTGGGGGATAATTCACCCCTCCACTTT	CASSEFSLGDNSPLHF
TRBJ1-1	many	13	TRBV5-8	-	TGTGCCAGCAGCTTGATTGCCGGGTCTGAAGCTTTCTTT	CASSLIAGSEAFF
TRBJ2-7	many	16	TRBV11-2	TRBD2	TGTGCCAGCAGCCCTTTACGCGGCGGGGGTAACTACGAGCAGTACTTC	CASSPLRGGGNYEQYF
TRBJ1-2	few	17	TRBV10-2	-	TGCGCCAGCAGTGAGTTTTTATCTCCCTTTACCAACTATGGCTACACCTTC	CASSEFLSPFTNYGYTF
TRBJ2-2	many	18	TRBV20-1	TRBD1	TGCAGTGCTAGAGATGTGGTGGGGACAGGGGGCACTAGCGGGGAGCTGTTTTTT	CSARDVVGTGGTSGELFF
TRBJ2-2	many	15	TRBV11-2	-	TGTGCCAGCATCAGTCCAGGGAGGGGGACCGGGGAGCTGTTTTTT	CASISPGRGTGELFF
TRBJ2-7	many	11	TRBV27	-	TGTGCCAGCGGAGATTACTACGAGCAGTACTTC	CASGDYYEQYF
TRBJ2-7	-	12	TRBV5-1	-	TGCGCCAGCAGCCCAGACAGAGACGAGCAGTACTTC	CASSPDRDEQYF
TRBJ2-3	many	11	TRBV20-1	-	TGCAGTGCAGAGCCTGTTGATACGCAGTATTTT	CSAEPVDTQYF
TRBJ1-5	-	16	TRBV24-1	TRBD1	TGTGCCACCAGTAACCGGACCGACAGGGACGGTCAGCCCCAGCATTTT	CATSNRTDRDGQPQHF
TRBJ2-3	-	12	TRBV10-3	-	TGTGCCATCAGTGAGAGGTCCTATACGCAGTATTTT	CAISERSYTQYF
TRBJ2-7	few	15	TRBV28	-	TGTGCCAGCAGTTACGGACTGGGATTGGGCTACGAGCAGTACTTC	CASSYGLGLGYEQYF
TRBJ2-1	-	18	TRBV12-3/TRBV12-4	TRBD2	TGTGCCAGCAGCCACCTAAGGGAGGGACTAGCGGTAGAGAATGAGCAGTTCTTC	CASSHLREGLAVENEQFF
TRBJ2-3	many	16	TRBV11-2	TRBD2	TGTGCCAGCAGCTTGGGTCGTAGCGGGGGCACAGATACGCAGTATTTT	CASSLGRSGGTDTQYF
TRBJ2-1	many	16	TRBV6-2/TRBV6-3	TRBD1	TGTGCCAGCAGTTACGGGACAGGGAGCTCCTACAATGAGCAGTTCTTC	CASSYGTGSSYNEQFF
TRBJ1-5	-	15	TRBV6-2/TRBV6-3	-	TGTGCCAGCAGTTACTCGGGTATGGGCAATCAGCCCCAGCATTTT	CASSYSGMGNQPQHF
TRBJ2-6	-	16	TRBV5-8	-	TGTGCCAGCAGCGCGGGACTTTTCTCTGGGGCCAACGTCCTGACTTTC	CASSAGLFSGANVLTF
TRBJ2-5	many	16	TRBV28	-	TGTGCCAGCAGTCCGGGTTGGTACAGGGACCAAGAGACCCAGTACTTC	CASSPGWYRDQETQYF
TRBJ2-7	many	15	TRBV27	-	TGTGCCAGCAGTTTATCACCTGGGACGGGGATCGAGCAGTACTTC	CASSLSPGTGIEQYF
TRBJ1-5	many	15	TRBV2	TRBD1	TGTGCCAGCAGATGGGACAGGGGGGGCAATCAGCCCCAGCATTTT	CASRWDRGGNQPQHF
TRBJ1-4	many	14	TRBV7-9	-	TGTGCCAGCAGCGGGCAGGGGCTCTATGAAAAACTGTTTTTT	CASSGQGLYEKLFF
TRBJ2-5	-	15	TRBV7-2	-	TGTGCCAGCAGCCAGAGCTCAGGGATACAAGAGACCCAGTACTTC	CASSQSSGIQETQYF
TRBJ1-2	-	14	TRBV5-1	-	TGCGCCAGCAGCTCCCCCCAGGGAAACTATGGCTACACCTTC	CASSSPQGNYGYTF
TRBJ1-2	many	13	TRBV10-2	-	TGCGCCAGCAGTAGAACAGGGACCTATGGCTACACCTTC	CASSRTGTYGYTF
TRBJ2-3	few	16	TRBV9	TRBD2	TGTGCCAGCAGCGCGGGACTAACCGGGATAACAGATACGCAGTATTTT	CASSAGLTGITDTQYF
TRBJ2-7	many	20	TRBV14	TRBD2	TGTGCCAGCAGCAAGAAACCGGGACTAGCGGGAGACGGGGCGCCCTACGAGCAGTACTTC	CASSKKPGLAGDGAPYEQYF
TRBJ2-1	many	12	TRBV11-2	-	TGTGCCAGCAGCCAAGGGCTCAATGAGCAGTTCTTC	CASSQGLNEQFF
TRBJ2-1	many	12	TRBV6-1	-	TGTGCCAGCTGCATCCTAGGGCATGAGCAGTTCTTC	CASCILGHEQFF
TRBJ1-1	many	14	TRBV2	-	TGTGCCAGCAGTGAGGGTTACCTGAACACTGAAGCTTTCTTT	CASSEGYLNTEAFF
TRBJ1-1	-	17	TRBV6-1	TRBD1	TGTGCCAGCAGTGACCTGACAGGGGGCCTGGGGGACACTGAAGCTTTCTTT	CASSDLTGGLGDTEAFF
TRBJ2-2	-	15	TRBV27	TRBD2	TGTGCCAGCAGTTTTCTAGCGGCGGGCACCGGGGAGCTGTTTTTT	CASSFLAAGTGELFF
TRBJ2-1	many	12	TRBV6-1	-	TGTGCCAGCAGGCGTATAGCCGATGAGCAGTTCTTC	CASRRIADEQFF
TRBJ1-2	few	13	TRBV29-1	TRBD1	TGCAGCGTCTACAAACAGGGGGTCCGTGGCTACACCTTC	CSVYKQGVRGYTF
TRBJ1-2	many	14	TRBV28	-	TGTGCCAGCAGGTATCAGGCTAAGAACTATGGCTACACCTTC	CASRYQAKNYGYTF
TRBJ2-7	many	15	TRBV19	TRBD1	TGTGCCAGTAGTACGACAGGGTTCGTCGCCTACGAGCAGTACTTC	CASSTTGFVAYEQYF
TRBJ1-1	few	16	TRBV19	TRBD1	TGTGCCAGTAGTATAGATCTATTGTCCAGGGGGACTGAAGCTTTCTTT	CASSIDLLSRGTEAFF
TRBJ2-1	many	12	TRBV29-1	-	TGCAGCGTTGAAATAGGTGACAATGAGCAGTTCTTC	CSVEIGDNEQFF
TRBJ2-1	many	14	TRBV27	-	TGTGCCATCTCCGCGGCAGACGCCTTTGGGGAGCAGTTCTTC	CAISAADAFGEQFF
TRBJ1-2	few	13	TRBV28	-	TGTGCCAGCAGTTTACGCTATTTTTATGGCTACACCTTC	CASSLRYFYGYTF
TRBJ1-1	-	14	TRBV11-2	-	TGTGCCAGCAGCCCGGAGCATAACGCCCCCGAAGCTTTCTTT	CASSPEHNAPEAFF
TRBJ2-1	few	17	TRBV6-1	TRBD2	TGTGCCAGCAGGGAACAGACTAGCGGGAGGACCTACAATGAGCAGTTCTTC	CASREQTSGRTYNEQFF
TRBJ2-3	many	15	TRBV19	TRBD2	TGTGCCACCAAAGTCTTGGCGGGGAGGGGAGATACGCAGTATTTT	CATKVLAGRGDTQYF
TRBJ2-1	few	16	TRBV18	-	TGTGCCAGCTCTACACCGCCCAGCGGATACTACAATGAGCAGTTCTTC	CASSTPPSGYYNEQFF
TRBJ1-2	many	15	TRBV2	-	TGTGCCAGCAGGATAGCGGCAGGGAATGACTATGGCTACACCTTC	CASRIAAGNDYGYTF
TRBJ1-5	many	15	TRBV6-1	TRBD1	TGTGCCAGCAGTGAAAGGCCGACAGGGCGTCAGCCCCAGCATTTT	CASSERPTGRQPQHF
TRBJ1-5	-	16	TRBV24-1	-	TGTGCCACCAGTCCAAGGTGGGGAGTTGGCAATCAGCCCCAGCATTTT	CATSPRWGVGNQPQHF
TRBJ2-5	-	14	TRBV29-1	TRBD1	TGCAGCGTTGCCCCTTTACAGGGGATGGAGACCCAGTACTTC	CSVAPLQGMETQYF